The clone carrying this TCR delta chain ranks as medium-sized. What it recognizes is unknown. Other DNA sequences in this sample translate to the same CDR3. Purity of the sorted Vdelta1+ thymocytes ranged from roughly 98% to 99.6%. The template was reverse-transcribed extracted RNA. Pooled V-gene forward primers with one constant-region reverse primer generated the CDR3 amplicons by multiplex PCR. TCRdb processed the multiplex PCR reads again with the CATT caller. The table records about 75,000 delta-chain clones, roughly a third of them present only once. This entry is derived from a study of Vδ1+ human thymocytes. Study findings and constraints: Highly polyclonal TRG and TRD repertoires with Gaussian CDR3 length distributions appeared in thymus. Unlike peripheral blood Vdelta1+ controls, thymic delta-chain sequences included approximately 20% Vdelta2 and few Vdelta3.

From germline, CDR1 is GEAIGNYY and CDR2 EKD. The V segment lost 3 bases and the J segment 1 base; nucleotides outside the gene matches: 6. The CDR3 has 16 amino acids. The clonotype was recovered from a boy under two years old who had congenital heart surgery. Sequencing was performed on Vdelta1+ gamma-delta thymocytes from the thymus. The subset is: FACS-sorted CD3+ TCRalphabeta- TCRVdelta1+ TCRVdelta2- thymocytes. The chain links TRDV2 to TRDJ1; 11 bases agree with TRDD3. This chain's CDR3 is CACDRGGYEGTDKLIF. The CDR3 nucleotides read TGTGCCTGTGACCGTGGGGGATACGAGGGCACCGATAAACTCATCTTT.